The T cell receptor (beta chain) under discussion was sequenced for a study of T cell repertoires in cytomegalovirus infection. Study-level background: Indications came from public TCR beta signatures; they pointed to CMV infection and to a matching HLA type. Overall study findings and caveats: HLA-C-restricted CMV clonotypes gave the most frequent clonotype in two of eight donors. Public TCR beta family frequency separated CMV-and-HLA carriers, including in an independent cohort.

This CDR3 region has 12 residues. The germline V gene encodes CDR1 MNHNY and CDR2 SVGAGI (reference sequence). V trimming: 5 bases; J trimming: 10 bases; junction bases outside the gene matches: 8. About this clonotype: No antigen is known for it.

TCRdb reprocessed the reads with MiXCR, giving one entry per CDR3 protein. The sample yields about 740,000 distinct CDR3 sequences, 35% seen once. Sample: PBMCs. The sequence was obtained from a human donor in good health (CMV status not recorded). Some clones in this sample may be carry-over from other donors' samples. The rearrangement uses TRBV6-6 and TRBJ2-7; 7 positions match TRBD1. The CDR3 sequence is CASSTLGTAQYF. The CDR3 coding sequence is TGTGCCAGCAGTACACTCGGGACAGCACAGTACTTC.